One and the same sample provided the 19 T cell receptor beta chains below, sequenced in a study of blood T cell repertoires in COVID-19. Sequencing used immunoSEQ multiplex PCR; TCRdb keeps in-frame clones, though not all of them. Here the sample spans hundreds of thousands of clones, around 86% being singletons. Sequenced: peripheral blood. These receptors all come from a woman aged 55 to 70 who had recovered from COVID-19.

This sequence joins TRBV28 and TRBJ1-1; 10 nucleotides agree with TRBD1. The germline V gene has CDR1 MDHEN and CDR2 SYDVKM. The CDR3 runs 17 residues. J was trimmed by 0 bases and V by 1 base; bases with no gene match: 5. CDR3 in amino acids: CASSLLTGGYMNTEAFF. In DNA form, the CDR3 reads TGTGCCAGCAGTTTATTGACAGGGGGCTACATGAACACTGAAGCTTTCTTT. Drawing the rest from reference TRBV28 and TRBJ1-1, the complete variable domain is DVKVTQSSRYLVKRTGEKVFLECVQDMDHENMFWYRQDPGLGLRLIYFSYDVKMKEKGDIPEGYSVSREKKERFSLILESASTNQTSMYLCASSLLTGGYMNTEAFFGQGTRLTVV.

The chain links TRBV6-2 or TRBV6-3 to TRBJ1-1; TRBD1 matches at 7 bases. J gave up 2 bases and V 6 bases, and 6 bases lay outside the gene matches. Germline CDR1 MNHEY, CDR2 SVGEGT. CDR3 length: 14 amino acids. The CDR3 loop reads CASSSDRRNTEAFF. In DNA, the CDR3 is TGTGCCAGCAGCTCGGACAGGCGCAACACTGAAGCTTTCTTT.

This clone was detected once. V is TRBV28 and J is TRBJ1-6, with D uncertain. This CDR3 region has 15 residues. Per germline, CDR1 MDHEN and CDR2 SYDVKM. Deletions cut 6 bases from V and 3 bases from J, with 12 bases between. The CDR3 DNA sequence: TGTGCCAGCAGCCCGGGTCAGCTCTATAATTCACCCCTCCACTTT. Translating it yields CASSPGQLYNSPLHF.

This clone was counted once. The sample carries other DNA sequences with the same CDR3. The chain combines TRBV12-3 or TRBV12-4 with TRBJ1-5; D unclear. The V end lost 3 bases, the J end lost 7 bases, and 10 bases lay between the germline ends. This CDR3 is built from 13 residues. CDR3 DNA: TGTGCCAGCAGTTTGGGGAGTTTCCAGCCCCAGCATTTT. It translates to CASSLGSFQPQHF.

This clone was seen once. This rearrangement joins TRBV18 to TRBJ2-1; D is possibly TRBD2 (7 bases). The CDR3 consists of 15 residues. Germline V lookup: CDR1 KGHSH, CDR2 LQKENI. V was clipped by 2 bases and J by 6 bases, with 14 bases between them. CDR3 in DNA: TGTGCCAGCTCACCAGAGGGGGGGGGCAGCAATGAGCAGTTCTTC. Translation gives CASSPEGGGSNEQFF.

CDR3 loop: CASSLYLNGELFF. The CDR3 DNA reads TGTGCCAGCAGTTTATATCTTAACGGGGAGCTGTTTTTT. The chain has TRBV27 and TRBJ2-2, with no clear D. The CDR3 length is 13 residues. Germline lookup yields CDR1 MNHEY and CDR2 SMNVEV (reference sequence). V was clipped by 1 base and J by 7 bases, with 7 bases between them.

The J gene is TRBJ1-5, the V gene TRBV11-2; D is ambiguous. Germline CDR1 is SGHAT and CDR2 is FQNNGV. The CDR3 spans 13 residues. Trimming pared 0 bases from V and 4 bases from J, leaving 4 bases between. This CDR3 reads CASSLERNQPQHF. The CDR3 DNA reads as TGTGCCAGCAGCTTAGAACGGAATCAGCCCCAGCATTTT.

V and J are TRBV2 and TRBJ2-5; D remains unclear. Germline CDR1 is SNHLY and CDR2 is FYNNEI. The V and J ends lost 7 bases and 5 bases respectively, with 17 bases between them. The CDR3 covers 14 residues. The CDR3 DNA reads TGTGCCAGCACTAACCCCTTATCTGCGGAGACCCAGTACTTC. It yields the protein CASTNPLSAETQYF. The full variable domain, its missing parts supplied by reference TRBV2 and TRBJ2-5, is EPEVTQTPSHQVTQMGQEVILRCVPISNHLYFYWYRQILGQKVEFLVSFYNNEISEKSEIFDDQFSVERPDGSNFTLKIRSTKLEDSAMYFCASTNPLSAETQYFGPGTRLLVL.

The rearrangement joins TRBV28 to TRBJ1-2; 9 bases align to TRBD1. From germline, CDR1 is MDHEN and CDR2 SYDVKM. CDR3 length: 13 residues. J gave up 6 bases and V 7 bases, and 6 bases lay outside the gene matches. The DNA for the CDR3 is TGTGCCAGCAAAACAGGGGGCGCGGATGGCTACACCTTC. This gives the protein CASKTGGADGYTF.

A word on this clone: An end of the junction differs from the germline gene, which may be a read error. The CDR3 loop is CASSNSGQMGF. CDR3 DNA: TGTGCCAGCAGTAATTCGGGACAGATGGGTTTT. J is TRBJ2-2 and V is TRBV6-5; 7 bases line up with TRBD1. The CDR3 is made up of 11 amino acids. Germline CDR1 is MNHEY and CDR2 is SVGAGI.

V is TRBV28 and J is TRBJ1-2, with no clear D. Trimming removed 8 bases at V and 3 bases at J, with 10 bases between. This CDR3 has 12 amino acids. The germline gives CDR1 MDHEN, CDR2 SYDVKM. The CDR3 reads CASSSGDYGYTF. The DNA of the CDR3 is TGTGCCAGCTCGTCCGGAGACTATGGCTACACCTTC.

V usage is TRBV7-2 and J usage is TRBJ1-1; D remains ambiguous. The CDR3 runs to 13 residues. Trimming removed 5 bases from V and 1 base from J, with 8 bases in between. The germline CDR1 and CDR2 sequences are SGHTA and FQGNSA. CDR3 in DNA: TGTGCCAGCAGCAAAAGCACGAACACTGAAGCTTTCTTT. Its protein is CASSKSTNTEAFF.

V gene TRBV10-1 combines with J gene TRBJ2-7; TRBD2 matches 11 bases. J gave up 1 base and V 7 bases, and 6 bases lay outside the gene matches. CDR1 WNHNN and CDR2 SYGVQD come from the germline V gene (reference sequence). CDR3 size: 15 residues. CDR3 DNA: TGCGCCAGCAATCCTAGCGGGGGGACATCCTACGAGCAGTACTTC. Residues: CASNPSGGTSYEQYF.

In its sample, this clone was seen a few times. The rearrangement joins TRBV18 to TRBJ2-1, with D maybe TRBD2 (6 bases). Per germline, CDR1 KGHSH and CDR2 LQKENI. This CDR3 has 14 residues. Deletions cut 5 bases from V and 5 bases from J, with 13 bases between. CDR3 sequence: CASSSGDGHNEQFF. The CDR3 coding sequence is TGTGCCAGCTCATCGGGAGACGGGCACAATGAGCAGTTCTTC.

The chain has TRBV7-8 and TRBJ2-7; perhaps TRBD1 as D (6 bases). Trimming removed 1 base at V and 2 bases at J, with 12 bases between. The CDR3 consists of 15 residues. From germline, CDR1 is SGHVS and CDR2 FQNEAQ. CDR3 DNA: TGTGCCAGCAGCTTAGGTTGGGGGCGCACCTACGAGCAGTACTTC. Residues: CASSLGWGRTYEQYF. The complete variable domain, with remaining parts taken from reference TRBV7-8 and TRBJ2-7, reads GAGVSQSPRYKVAKRGQDVALRCDPISGHVSLFWYQQALGQGPEFLTYFQNEAQLDKSGLPSDRFFAERPEGSVSTLKIQRTQQEDSAVYLCASSLGWGRTYEQYFGPGTRLTVT.

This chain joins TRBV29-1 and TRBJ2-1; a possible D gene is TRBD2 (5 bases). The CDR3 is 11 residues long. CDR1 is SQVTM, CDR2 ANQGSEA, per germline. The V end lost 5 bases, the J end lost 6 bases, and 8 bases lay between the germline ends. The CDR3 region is CSVPGVNEQFF. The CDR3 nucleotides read TGCAGCGTTCCCGGGGTCAATGAGCAGTTCTTC.

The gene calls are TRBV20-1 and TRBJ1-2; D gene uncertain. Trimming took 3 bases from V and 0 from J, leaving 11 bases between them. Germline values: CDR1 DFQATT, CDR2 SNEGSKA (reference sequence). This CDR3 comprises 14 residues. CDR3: CSASVRSTNYGYTF. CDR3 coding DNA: TGCAGTGCTAGTGTACGGAGTACTAACTATGGCTACACCTTC.

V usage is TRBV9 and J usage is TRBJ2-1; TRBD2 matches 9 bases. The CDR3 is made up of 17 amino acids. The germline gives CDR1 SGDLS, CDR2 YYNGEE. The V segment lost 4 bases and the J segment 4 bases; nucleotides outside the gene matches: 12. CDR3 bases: TGTGCCAGCAGCACATTTTTAGAGCGGGGGGTGTACAATGAGCAGTTCTTC. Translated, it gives CASSTFLERGVYNEQFF.

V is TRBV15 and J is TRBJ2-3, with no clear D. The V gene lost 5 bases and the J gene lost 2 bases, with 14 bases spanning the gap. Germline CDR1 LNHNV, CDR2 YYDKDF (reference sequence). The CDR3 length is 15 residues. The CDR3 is CATSLSRTYTDTQYF. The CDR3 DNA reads TGTGCCACCAGCCTAAGTAGAACCTACACAGATACGCAGTATTTT.